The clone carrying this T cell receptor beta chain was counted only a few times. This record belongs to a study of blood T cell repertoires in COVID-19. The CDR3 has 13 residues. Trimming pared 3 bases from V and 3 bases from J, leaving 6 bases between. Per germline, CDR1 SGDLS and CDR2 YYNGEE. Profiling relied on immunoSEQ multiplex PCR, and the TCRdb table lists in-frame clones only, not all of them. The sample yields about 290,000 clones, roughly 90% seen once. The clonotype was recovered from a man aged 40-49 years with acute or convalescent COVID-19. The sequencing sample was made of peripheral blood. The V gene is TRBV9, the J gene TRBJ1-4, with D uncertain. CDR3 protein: CASSAGSNEKLFF. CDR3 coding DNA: TGTGCCAGCAGCGCGGGATCTAATGAAAAACTGTTTTTT.